The present T cell receptor (beta chain) was sequenced within a study of CD8 T cells in ankylosing spondylitis. This clonotype was picked up a small number of times. Antigen: not known. The CDR3 has 14 residues. Trimming cost V 7 bases and J 5 bases, with 14 bases left between them. Germline V gives CDR1 MNHEY, CDR2 SMNVEV (reference sequence). TCRdb ran MiXCR on the 5' RACE reads and lists one entry per CDR3 protein. The sample yields about 400,000 distinct CDR3 sequences, 20% to 25% seen once. General study results and limits: A TCR beta motif made of fewer than ten highly homologous variants seemed typical of ankylosing spondylitis blood.

Sequencing used blood, either unsorted or a sorted T cell fraction (not recorded which). This TCR came from a male donor with ankylosing spondylitis or in good health (not recorded which). The V gene is TRBV27, the J gene TRBJ2-2; D call uncertain. The CDR3 DNA sequence: TGTGCCAGCATGGAGAGGCAGAAGACCGGGGAGCTGTTTTTT. This codes for CASMERQKTGELFF.